The 26 T cell receptor beta chains below all came from one sample that was sequenced in a study of beta chain features in type 1 diabetes. Antigen specificity for these receptors is unknown. Study-wide findings and caveats: Moderate yet significant TCRB CDR3 shortening was seen in Type 1 diabetes patients in all four CD4+ subsets.

The investigators reverse transcribed all of the isolated RNA, so they sequenced expressed TCRB transcripts. The protocol was immunoSEQ multiplex PCR, while the TCRdb copy is restricted to in-frame clones and leaves out a portion. The repertoire holds 600,000 to 750,000 clones, around 11% seen once, with 0.095% to 0.15% in the top ten. Sequencing was carried out using naive CD4+ T cells from blood. These receptors were collected from a man aged 25-45 years with type 1 diabetes.

In its sample, this clone was seen a few times. V gene TRBV7-8 combines with J gene TRBJ1-2, with TRBD1 identical over 10 bases. V lost 4 bases, J lost 2 bases, and 10 bases stayed unmatched. Germline CDR1 SGHVS, CDR2 FQNEAQ. The CDR3 loop spans 17 amino acids. The CDR3 loop reads CASSSGKGQGINYGYTF. In nucleotides, the CDR3 is TGTGCCAGCAGCTCTGGGAAGGGACAGGGGATCAACTATGGCTACACCTTC.

This clone appeared a few times. The chain is built from TRBV30 and TRBJ1-2, with D possibly being TRBD1 (6 bases). Germline lookup yields CDR1 GTSNPN and CDR2 SVGIG (reference sequence). The CDR3 spans 13 residues. The ends were cut back, 3 bases at V and 7 bases at J, with 15 bases in the middle. This CDR3 is CAWRQNRVTGYTF. The CDR3 nucleotides are TGTGCCTGGAGGCAAAACAGGGTTACTGGCTACACCTTC. Complete variable domain (other parts from reference TRBV30 and TRBJ1-2): SQTIHQWPATLVQPVGSPLSLECTVEGTSNPNLYWYRQAAGRGLQLLFYSVGIGQISSEVPQNLSASRPQDRQFILSSKKLLLSDSGFYLCAWRQNRVTGYTFGSGTRLTVV.

The gene calls are TRBV7-2 and TRBJ1-2, with 8 bases lining up with TRBD1. CDR1 SGHTA and CDR2 FQGNSA come from the germline V gene. The J segment lost 6 bases and the V segment lost 3 bases, leaving 3 bases of the junction unmatched. This CDR3 is built from 13 residues. CDR3 in amino acids: CASSFPGQDGYTF. The CDR3 bases are TGTGCCAGCAGCTTCCCGGGACAGGATGGCTACACCTTC.

V usage is TRBV5-1 and J usage is TRBJ2-2; D ambiguous. The V end was cut by 0 bases, the J end by 1 base, with 7 bases between. Germline CDR1 SGHRS, CDR2 YFSETQ. This CDR3 is built from 15 residues. Written as DNA, the CDR3 is TGCGCCAGCAGCTTGGGATCTCTGAACACCGGGGAGCTGTTTTTT. Encoded protein: CASSLGSLNTGELFF.

J is TRBJ2-3 and V is TRBV29-1, with a weak D call TRBD2 (6 bases). The ends were cut back, 6 bases at V and 0 bases at J, with 13 bases in the middle. This CDR3 has 14 residues. Germline V gives CDR1 SQVTM, CDR2 ANQGSEA. The CDR3 DNA reads as TGCAGCGTGCAACGGGGGACTAGCACAGATACGCAGTATTTT. Residues: CSVQRGTSTDTQYF.

Only a few counts were recorded for this clone. CDR3 sequence (DNA): TGCGCCAGCAGTCGGGCCCTGGGGACTGCCTACGAGCAGTACTTC. This encodes CASSRALGTAYEQYF. The chain recombines TRBV4-1 with TRBJ2-7; D is possibly TRBD2 (6 bases). This CDR3 is 15 amino acids long. V shed 6 bases and J shed 2 bases, with 17 bases lying between them. Germline V gene data show CDR1 as MGHRA and CDR2 as YSYEKL.

This clone has only a few counts. The genes are TRBV15 and TRBJ1-5, with 8 positions matching TRBD1. CDR3 length: 14 amino acids. From germline, CDR1 is LNHNV and CDR2 YYDKDF (reference sequence). The V and J ends lost 5 bases and 2 bases, in that order; junction bases with no gene match: 2. CDR3 sequence reads: CATSVGQGNQPQHF. CDR3 nucleotides: TGTGCCACCAGCGTGGGACAGGGCAATCAGCCCCAGCATTTT.

This clone was detected only a few times. The V gene is TRBV30, the J gene TRBJ2-7; 8 bases fit TRBD1. Germline trimming cut 4 bases from V and 2 bases from J; bases unmatched to any gene: 7. The CDR3 consists of 14 residues. Germline CDR1 reads GTSNPN; CDR2 reads SVGIG (reference sequence). The CDR3 nucleotides are TGTGCCTGGACCGACCTGGACAGGGCCTACGAGCAGTACTTC. This sequence encodes CAWTDLDRAYEQYF.

This clone occurred a few times. The chain employs TRBV18 and TRBJ2-2, with D maybe TRBD2 (5 bases). The germline gives CDR1 KGHSH, CDR2 LQKENI. Trimming cost V 3 bases and J 1 base, with 12 bases left between them. There are 16 residues in the CDR3. The CDR3 DNA follows: TGTGCCAGCTCACCCTTAGCGTCCCAGAACACCGGGGAGCTGTTTTTT. This gives the protein CASSPLASQNTGELFF.

V and J are TRBV27 and TRBJ2-7; D uncertain. Germline loops: CDR1 MNHEY, CDR2 SMNVEV (reference sequence). CDR3 length: 10 amino acids. DNA for the CDR3: TGTGCATCCCGTCAAAACGAGCAGTACTTC. This gives the protein CASRQNEQYF.

This chain uses TRBV27 with TRBJ1-5; D gene uncertain. Germline V gene lookup returns CDR1 MNHEY and CDR2 SMNVEV (reference sequence). V lost 3 bases and J 7 bases, leaving 7 bases between the germline ends. CDR3 length: 12 residues. CDR3 DNA: TGTGCCAGCAGTTTCATAGGACAGCCCCAGCATTTT. The encoded protein is CASSFIGQPQHF.

This chain's CDR3 is CASSLDIENIQYF. CDR3 coding DNA: TGTGCCAGCAGCTTGGACATTGAAAACATTCAGTACTTC. The V and J genes are TRBV11-2 and TRBJ2-4; possible D gene TRBD1, 5 bases. The CDR3 is 13 residues long. The germline V gene has CDR1 SGHAT and CDR2 FQNNGV. V was shortened by 3 bases and J by 5 bases, with 8 bases between the two germline ends.

This clone appeared a few times. This chain uses TRBV12-5 with TRBJ2-3, with TRBD2 matching 11 bases. The junction had 5 bases not matched to a gene; V was cut back by 6 bases and J by 6 bases. The CDR3 totals 14 residues. The V gene's germline CDR1 is LGHNT and CDR2 FRNRAP. The chain's CDR3 is CASGIAGGLDTQYF. For the CDR3, the DNA is TGTGCTAGTGGGATAGCGGGGGGGCTTGATACGCAGTATTTT.

V usage is TRBV5-8 and J usage is TRBJ1-2; the D is unclear. The CDR3 has 13 residues. Trimming stripped 2 bases from V and 6 bases from J, with 11 bases between. The germline V gene encodes CDR1 SGHTS and CDR2 YDEGEE. The CDR3 DNA is TGTGCCAGCAGCTTACGATTGATACATGGCTACACCTTC. Translation: CASSLRLIHGYTF.

This clone was observed a handful of times. The chain carries TRBV2 and TRBJ2-3; D is possibly TRBD1 (6 bases). This CDR3 region has 12 residues. With 4 bases removed from V and 7 bases from J, the gap between germline ends came to 9 bases. CDR1 is SNHLY and CDR2 is FYNNEI in the germline V gene. The DNA of the CDR3 is TGTGCCAGCAGTGGGGACACTAATACGCAGTATTTT. As protein: CASSGDTNTQYF.

As regards this clone: The junction differs from germline at one of its ends, possibly a read error. This rearrangement joins TRBV2 to TRBJ1-5; tentatively, D is TRBD1 (6 bases). The CDR3 loop spans 12 amino acids. The germline gives CDR1 SNHLY, CDR2 FYNNEI. CDR3 in DNA: TGTGCCAGCAGTGGAACGAGGGACACTGTGAATTTT. It is translated as CASSGTRDTVNF.

This clone was seen only a few times. The rearrangement joins TRBV19 to TRBJ1-4; no clear D. The CDR3 totals 15 residues. The germline V gene encodes CDR1 LNHDA and CDR2 SQIVND (reference sequence). Deletions cut 5 bases from V and 0 bases from J, with 10 bases between. In DNA, the CDR3 is TGTGCCAGTAGTGTACAGAGTGCAACTAATGAAAAACTGTTTTTT. Protein sequence: CASSVQSATNEKLFF.

This clone was detected only a few times. This chain joins TRBV6-5 and TRBJ2-7; possible D gene TRBD2, 6 bases. Germline CDR1 and CDR2: MNHEY and SVGAGI. This CDR3 region has 15 residues. V lost 7 bases to trimming and J lost 0 bases, with 16 bases between them. The CDR3 DNA reads as TGTGCCAGCAAGGATCGGCGGGGTACCTCCTACGAGCAGTACTTC. Translating gives CASKDRRGTSYEQYF.

The chain combines TRBV2 with TRBJ1-5, with D hard to call. The CDR3 length is 16 residues. Trimming took 2 bases from V and 4 from J, leaving 15 bases between them. Per the germline V gene, CDR1 is SNHLY and CDR2 is FYNNEI. CDR3 sequence reads: CASSEWGLQGNQPQHF. For the CDR3, the DNA is TGTGCCAGCAGTGAATGGGGTCTGCAAGGAAATCAGCCCCAGCATTTT.

This clone occurred a few times. The chain joins TRBV7-9 to TRBJ2-5, with 8 bases identical to TRBD2. Germline V CDR1 and CDR2: SEHNR, FQNEAQ (reference sequence). The trim removed 5 bases at V and 1 base at J, leaving 6 bases unmatched. This CDR3 has 15 amino acids. The chain's CDR3 is CASSRQLAAQETQYF. The CDR3, as DNA: TGTGCCAGCAGCCGCCAACTAGCGGCCCAAGAGACCCAGTACTTC.

V and J are TRBV13 and TRBJ2-2; 8 bases line up with TRBD1. This CDR3 is built from 16 residues. From germline, CDR1 is PRHDT and CDR2 FYEKMQ (reference sequence). V dropped 5 bases and J dropped 5; count of bases not matched to a gene: 10. CDR3 amino acids: CASSQPGQEGTGELFF. The CDR3, as DNA: TGTGCCAGCAGCCAGCCGGGACAGGAGGGGACCGGGGAGCTGTTTTTT. The full variable domain, its missing parts supplied by reference TRBV13 and TRBJ2-2, is AAGVIQSPRHLIKEKRETATLKCYPIPRHDTVYWYQQGPGQDPQFLISFYEKMQSDKGSIPDRFSAQQFSDYHSELNMSSLELGDSALYFCASSQPGQEGTGELFFGEGSRLTVL.

This clone was seen a handful of times. The chain employs TRBV11-2 and TRBJ2-7; D might be TRBD1 (5 bases). CDR1 is SGHAT, CDR2 FQNNGV, per germline. V was clipped by 3 bases and J by 4 bases, with 10 bases between them. The CDR3 sequence is 13 residues long. CDR3 DNA: TGTGCCAGCAGCTTCGTACAGGAATACGAGCAGTACTTC. Its translation is CASSFVQEYEQYF.

The V and J genes are TRBV19 and TRBJ1-2; 8 bases line up with TRBD1. The germline gives CDR1 LNHDA, CDR2 SQIVND (reference sequence). The CDR3 contains 15 residues. The J segment lost 4 bases and the V segment lost 6 bases, leaving 10 bases of the junction unmatched. CDR3 nucleotides: TGTGCCAGTAGCTCCCGGGACAGGATCGTCTATGGCTACACCTTC. Its protein product is CASSSRDRIVYGYTF.

This clone was seen only a few times. A read error may produce the germline difference seen at one junction end. The chain employs TRBV4-3 and TRBJ1-1; D is ambiguous. The CDR3 is made up of 12 amino acids. Germline-derived CDR1 and CDR2 are LGHNA and YSLEER. The DNA of the CDR3 is TGCGCCAGCAGCCAAGAAGGTACCGGACGATATTTT. Protein product: CASSQEGTGRYF.

This clone appeared a single time. The chain employs TRBV5-1 and TRBJ2-7; D is perhaps TRBD1 or TRBD2 (6 bases each). The CDR3 runs to 15 residues. CDR1 is SGHRS, CDR2 YFSETQ, per germline. The V gene lost 5 bases and the J gene lost 3 bases, with 18 bases spanning the gap. The chain's CDR3 is CASSSEGGRRYEQYF. The CDR3 bases are TGCGCCAGCAGTTCCGAGGGGGGCCGCCGCTACGAGCAGTACTTC.

The J gene is TRBJ1-2, the V gene TRBV28, with D hard to call. Trimming stripped 5 bases from V and 0 bases from J, with 10 bases between. CDR3 length: 14 amino acids. The germline gives CDR1 MDHEN, CDR2 SYDVKM. Here the CDR3 reads CASSRGRANYGYTF. The CDR3 coding sequence is TGTGCCAGCAGTCGAGGGCGGGCTAACTATGGCTACACCTTC.